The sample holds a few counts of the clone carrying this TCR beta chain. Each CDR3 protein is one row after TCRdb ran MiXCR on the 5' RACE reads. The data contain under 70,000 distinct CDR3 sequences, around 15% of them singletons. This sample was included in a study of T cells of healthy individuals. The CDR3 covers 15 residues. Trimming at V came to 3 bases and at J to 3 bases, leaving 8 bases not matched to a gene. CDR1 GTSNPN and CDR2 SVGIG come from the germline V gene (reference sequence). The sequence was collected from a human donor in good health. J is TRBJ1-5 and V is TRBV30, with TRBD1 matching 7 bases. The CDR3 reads CAWRRGTDYNQPQHF. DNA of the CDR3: TGTGCCTGGAGAAGGGGGACAGACTACAATCAGCCCCAGCATTTT.